This T cell receptor beta chain was retrieved from a study of beta chain features in type 1 diabetes. Notes on the study in general: There was a moderate but significant shortening of TCRB CDR3s in all four CD4+ subsets of Type 1 diabetes patients. Insertions were fewer and deletions more numerous at VDJ junctions in type 1 diabetes patients. There was a possibility that cDNA sequencing over-represented cells with high TCR expression.

V shed 1 base and J shed 3 bases, with 11 bases lying between them. The CDR3 consists of 14 residues. In germline, CDR1 is SGHDT, CDR2 YYEEEE. For this clone: The antigen remains undetermined.

What was sequenced were expressed TCRB transcripts, since all of the isolated RNA had been reverse transcribed. Generated by immunoSEQ multiplex PCR, the TCRdb table keeps only in-frame clones and is missing some. The data contain 330,000 or so clones, approximately 12% of them singletons. This chain links TRBV5-6 with TRBJ2-7; D is perhaps TRBD1 (6 bases). The receptor comes from a woman aged 18-35 years with type 1 diabetes. Specimen: naive CD4+ T cells from blood. DNA for the CDR3: TGTGCCAGCAGCTTGCAAGGGGGATTCTACGAGCAGTACTTC. It codes for CASSLQGGFYEQYF.